This passage covers 26 T cell receptor beta chains from one sample sequenced in a study of brain T cells in children with intractable seizures (dated by TCRdb to 2020 to 2023). Explained via the paper, the time point label denotes: blood from clinic visit 5 months post-surgery; TSC patient then seizure free. The library relied on the immunoSEQ multiplex PCR assay. TCRdb limited this immuneACCESS table to in-frame rearrangements with V and J called. A share of clones is missing; checked studies link under half to unresolved V genes, and the rest is unexplained. Present in this sample are about 320,000 clones, over 90% of which were seen just once. The top ten clones comprise 5% to 7% of the sample. Source: peripheral blood, taken more than 4 months after surgery. All receptors come from a boy in the first two years of life with tuberous sclerosis and intractable seizures.

The rearrangement uses TRBV29-1 and TRBJ1-2; 10 bases map to TRBD1. This CDR3 has 13 residues. Per the germline V gene, CDR1 is SQVTM and CDR2 is ANQGSEA. V gave up 6 bases and J gave up 7 bases; unmatched junction bases: 8. CDR3 amino acids: CSVDVTGGVGYTF. The DNA of the CDR3 is TGCAGCGTGGACGTGACAGGGGGCGTTGGCTACACCTTC.

This chain links TRBV14 with TRBJ1-4, with a tentative D call TRBD1 (5 bases). V gave up 3 bases and J gave up 3 bases, with 5 bases separating them. CDR1 is SGHDN, CDR2 FVKESK, per germline. The CDR3 consists of 13 residues. CDR3 region: CASSQGPNEKLFF. The CDR3 nucleotides read TGTGCCAGCAGCCAGGGACCTAATGAAAAACTGTTTTTT.

The chain links TRBV21-1 to TRBJ2-2; the D segment call TRBD1 is taken from the table without a DNA check. TRBV21-1 is a listed pseudogene. The CDR3 length is 17 residues. CDR3 DNA: TGTGCCAGCAGCACTCCCACAGGGACGCAGCGCACCGGGGAGCTGTTTTTT. Amino acids: CASSTPTGTQRTGELFF.

The V call is TRBV6-4, the J call TRBJ1-1; TRBD1 agrees at 10 bases. After removal of 5 bases from V and 6 bases from J, the junction contained 6 bases not matched to a gene. The CDR3 totals 14 residues. Germline V gene lookup returns CDR1 MRHNA and CDR2 SNTAGT. The CDR3 nucleotides read TGTGCCAGCAGTAGGGACAGGGGAGGCCCTGAAGCTTTCTTT. Protein product: CASSRDRGGPEAFF.

In regard to this clone: At one end, the junction sequence differs from germline, possibly due to a read error. The V gene is TRBV6-6, the J gene TRBJ1-4, with D uncertain. Germline CDR1 is MNHNY and CDR2 is SVGAGI (reference sequence). This CDR3 is built from 12 residues. The CDR3 DNA sequence: TGTGCCAGCAGTTACTGGGCCGGACTGAGGGAGTTT. Translation gives CASSYWAGLREF.

V is TRBV23-1 and J is TRBJ1-1; D gene uncertain. TRBV23-1 is assigned to the ORF class and has an uncertain function. Between the trimmed V and J ends, which lost 1 base and 5 bases, there was a span of 17 bases. This CDR3 is 16 amino acids long. The CDR3, as DNA: TGCGCCAGCAGTCAATTTGCAGGATGTGATCGGACTGAAGCTTTCTTT. This codes for CASSQFAGCDRTEAFF.

The genes are TRBV6-6 and TRBJ2-5; TRBD1 aligns across 8 bases. The CDR3 sequence is 16 residues long. CDR1 and CDR2 (germline): MNHNY, SVGAGI (reference sequence). V lost 4 bases, J lost 2 bases, and 9 bases stayed unmatched. Here the CDR3 reads CASSFLPGGEQETQYF. CDR3 DNA sequence: TGTGCCAGCAGTTTTCTCCCAGGGGGCGAACAAGAGACCCAGTACTTC.

The CDR3 DNA reads as TGTGCCAGCAGCCAAGAAGCCGGGACTAGTTATTTTACGAAGGAGACCCAGTACTTC. Amino acid sequence: CASSQEAGTSYFTKETQYF. This chain links TRBV4-2 with TRBJ2-5, with TRBD2 matching 8 bases. The CDR3 loop spans 19 amino acids. Trimming removed 0 bases from V and 5 bases from J; junction bases left unmatched: 17. CDR1 and CDR2 (germline): LGHNA, YNFKEQ.

The V and J genes are TRBV28 and TRBJ2-3; the match to TRBD2 covers 10 bases. The germline gives CDR1 MDHEN, CDR2 SYDVKM. Trimming cost V 4 bases and J 4 bases; bases outside gene matches: 5. This CDR3 has 15 amino acids. This chain's CDR3 is CASSSPLAGADTQYF. CDR3 nucleotide sequence: TGTGCCAGCAGTTCCCCGCTAGCGGGAGCAGATACGCAGTATTTT.

V usage is TRBV6-6 and J usage is TRBJ2-7, with 9 bases matching TRBD2. Germline CDR1 reads MNHNY; CDR2 reads SVGAGI (reference sequence). The CDR3 has 16 residues. After removal of 0 bases from V and 4 bases from J, the junction contained 7 bases not matched to a gene. CDR3 protein: CASSYSGSGRGYEQYF. The DNA of the CDR3 is TGTGCCAGCAGTTACTCGGGTAGCGGGAGAGGGTACGAGCAGTACTTC.

The chain uses TRBV4-2 and TRBJ2-5; perhaps TRBD2 as D (7 bases). The V end was cut by 0 bases, the J end by 4 bases, with 18 bases between. This CDR3 has 17 residues. In germline, CDR1 is LGHNA, CDR2 YNFKEQ. The CDR3 sequence is CASSQDLGGPLAETQYF. The CDR3 DNA is TGTGCCAGCAGCCAAGATCTCGGGGGGCCTTTGGCAGAGACCCAGTACTTC.

The V call is TRBV24-1, the J call TRBJ2-7; D gene unclear. Deletions cut 8 bases from V and 0 bases from J, with 19 bases between. Germline CDR1 and CDR2: KGHDR and SFDVKD. The CDR3 runs to 16 residues. The CDR3 spells CATTPLVEYRSYEQYF. In DNA form, the CDR3 reads TGTGCCACCACCCCGTTAGTGGAATACCGCTCCTACGAGCAGTACTTC.

About this clone itself: Other DNA sequences within the sample encode an identical CDR3. This sequence joins TRBV12-3 or TRBV12-4 and TRBJ2-5, with D uncertain. The CDR3 sequence is 11 residues long. The V gene lost 3 bases and the J gene lost 4 bases, with 3 bases spanning the gap. For the CDR3, the DNA is TGTGCCAGCAGTTTGCGAGAGACCCAGTACTTC. Its protein is CASSLRETQYF.

This clone came up once. The chain recombines TRBV24-1 with TRBJ2-3, with 14 nucleotides matching TRBD2. CDR3 length equals 18 residues. Germline V gives CDR1 KGHDR, CDR2 SFDVKD. V lost 4 bases to trimming and J lost 3 bases; unmatched junction nucleotides: 8. The CDR3 nucleotides read TGTGCCACCAGTGACCTAAGAGGACTAGCGGGAGGTACAGATACGCAGTATTTT. This encodes CATSDLRGLAGGTDTQYF.

This chain uses TRBV9 with TRBJ1-1; D is ambiguous. V was trimmed by 0 bases and J by 1 base, leaving 16 bases between them. This CDR3 spans 17 amino acids. CDR1 SGDLS and CDR2 YYNGEE come from the germline V gene. DNA for the CDR3: TGTGCCAGCAGCGTAGCCCCGCAAGGGTTCGGGAACACTGAAGCTTTCTTT. Its protein is CASSVAPQGFGNTEAFF.

This clone has only a few counts. V gene TRBV9 combines with J gene TRBJ1-6, with TRBD1 as a possible D gene (5 bases). This CDR3 has 15 amino acids. Deletions cut 3 bases from V and 7 bases from J, with 14 bases between. Germline V gene data show CDR1 as SGDLS and CDR2 as YYNGEE. The DNA of the CDR3 is TGTGCCAGCAGCGGAGAGGGGACCTTAAATTCACCCCTCCACTTT. Translation: CASSGEGTLNSPLHF.

The CDR3 sequence is CSAKRCTEAFF. The CDR3 coding sequence is TGCAGTGCTAAGAGGTGCACTGAAGCTTTCTTT. V and J are TRBV20-1 and TRBJ1-1; D ambiguous. The CDR3 sequence is 11 residues long. From germline, CDR1 is DFQATT and CDR2 SNEGSKA (reference sequence). V lost 4 bases and J lost 4, with 7 bases in between.

This clone was seen only a few times. The chain recombines TRBV9 with TRBJ1-1; D unresolved. Germline CDR1 and CDR2: SGDLS and YYNGEE. V gave up 7 bases and J gave up 0 bases, with 16 bases separating them. This CDR3 is 15 amino acids long. DNA of the CDR3: TGTGCCAGCCACCCCTATGGAGGGTTGAACACTGAAGCTTTCTTT. It translates to CASHPYGGLNTEAFF.

This clone was recorded only once. The chain joins TRBV27 to TRBJ2-5; TRBD1 matches at 9 bases. The CDR3 extends over 17 amino acids. With V trimmed by 6 bases and J by 2 bases, 13 bases remained unmatched. CDR1 and CDR2 from the germline V gene are MNHEY and SMNVEV (reference sequence). Here the CDR3 reads CASSPGTGRRGQETQYF. In DNA form, the CDR3 reads TGTGCCAGCAGCCCCGGGACAGGGCGGAGGGGGCAAGAGACCCAGTACTTC.

The CDR3 nucleotides read TGTGCCTGGAGGCATGGGGGGCTGCACGAGCAGTACTTC. Translation: CAWRHGGLHEQYF. This chain links TRBV30 with TRBJ2-7; D is tentatively TRBD1 or TRBD2 (6 bases each). Germline loops: CDR1 GTSNPN, CDR2 SVGIG (reference sequence). Trimming took 3 bases from V and 5 from J, leaving 14 bases between them. This CDR3 has 13 residues.

The chain couples TRBV20-1 to TRBJ2-1; D possibly matches TRBD1 or TRBD2 (6 bases each). Trimming shortened V by 3 bases and J by 0 bases, and 12 bases separated the two germline ends. The CDR3 is 15 amino acids. The germline gives CDR1 DFQATT, CDR2 SNEGSKA (reference sequence). This CDR3 reads CSASMGGRSYNEQFF. The CDR3 nucleotides read TGCAGTGCTAGTATGGGGGGCCGCTCCTACAATGAGCAGTTCTTC.

This rearrangement joins TRBV5-6 to TRBJ2-7; D is possibly TRBD1 (6 bases). This CDR3 comprises 15 residues. The germline V and J ends were trimmed by 4 bases and 3 bases, with 17 bases remaining between them. Per germline, CDR1 SGHDT and CDR2 YYEEEE. The CDR3, as DNA: TGTGCCAGCAGCCGGGGAAACAGGGTTTACTACGAGCAGTACTTC. The encoded protein is CASSRGNRVYYEQYF.

This clone was detected once. The genes are TRBV5-4 and TRBJ2-3; D is undetermined. Trimming removed 0 bases at V and 5 bases at J, with 4 bases between. The germline gives CDR1 SGHNT, CDR2 YYREEE (reference sequence). This CDR3 comprises 12 residues. DNA for the CDR3: TGTGCCAGCAGCTTGGAGGGAGATACGCAGTATTTT. This sequence encodes CASSLEGDTQYF.

V usage is TRBV7-8 and J usage is TRBJ1-1, with TRBD1 matching 7 bases. Germline CDR1 reads SGHVS; CDR2 reads FQNEAQ. This CDR3 has 16 amino acids. With V trimmed by 5 bases and J by 3 bases, 12 bases remained unmatched. DNA for the CDR3: TGTGCCAGCAGCCCAACTGAAACAGGGGTGTACACTGAAGCTTTCTTT. It specifies CASSPTETGVYTEAFF.

The chain employs TRBV15 and TRBJ2-1, with 9 bases that match TRBD2. V dropped 0 bases and J dropped 2; count of bases not matched to a gene: 14. The CDR3 extends over 20 amino acids. From germline, CDR1 is LNHNV and CDR2 YYDKDF (reference sequence). DNA for the CDR3: TGTGCCACCAGCAGAGATAGGAGATTGGCGGGGGGGCCCCCCTACAATGAGCAGTTCTTC. It specifies CATSRDRRLAGGPPYNEQFF.

The chain links TRBV27 to TRBJ2-7; the D gene is possibly TRBD2 (6 bases). Trimming took 6 bases from V and 2 from J, leaving 17 bases between them. The CDR3 runs to 15 residues. In germline, CDR1 is MNHEY, CDR2 SMNVEV (reference sequence). This CDR3 reads CASRQEGLAPYEQYF. For the CDR3, the DNA is TGTGCCAGCAGACAGGAGGGCTTAGCCCCCTACGAGCAGTACTTC.